This TCR beta chain was documented in a study of shared clonotypes between healthy human individuals. Clones were sequenced by immunoSEQ multiplex PCR, and TCRdb holds only the in-frame ones, with some missing. The sample includes millions of clones, roughly 94% of them seen just once. As defined, naive CD8 cells were CD45RO-negative and positively selected for CCR7, with terminally differentiated effector memory CD45RA+ cells excluded. V gave up 3 bases and J gave up 7 bases, with 16 bases separating them. The CDR3 runs to 16 residues. The germline gives CDR1 MGHRA, CDR2 YSYEKL. The receptor comes from a man between 18 and 35 years old in good health. Sequenced material: naive CD8+ T cells sorted from blood. V gene TRBV4-1 combines with J gene TRBJ1-6; D gene unclear. The CDR3 region is CASSQAPEGLNSPLHF. Written as DNA, the CDR3 is TGCGCCAGCAGCCAGGCTCCCGAGGGATTGAATTCACCCCTCCACTTT.